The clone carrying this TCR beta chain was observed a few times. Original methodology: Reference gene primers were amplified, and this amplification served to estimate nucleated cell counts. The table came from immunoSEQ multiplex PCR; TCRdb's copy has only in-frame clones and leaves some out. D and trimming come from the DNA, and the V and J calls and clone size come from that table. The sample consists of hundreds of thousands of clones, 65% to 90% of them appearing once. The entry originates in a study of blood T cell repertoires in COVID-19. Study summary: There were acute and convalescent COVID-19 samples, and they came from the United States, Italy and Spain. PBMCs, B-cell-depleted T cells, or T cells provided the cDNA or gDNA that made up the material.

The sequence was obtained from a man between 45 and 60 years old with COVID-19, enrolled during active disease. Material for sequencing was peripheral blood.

CDR3 amino acids: CASSPQLWGEVRTEAFF. As DNA, the CDR3 is TGTGCCAGCAGCCCCCAATTGTGGGGGGAGGTACGCACTGAAGCTTTCTTT. The chain joins TRBV11-2 to TRBJ1-1; TRBD1 is a possible D gene (5 bases). Trimming took off 5 bases at V and 4 bases at J, with 23 bases between the two ends. The CDR3 covers 17 residues. Looked up from germline, CDR1 is SGHAT and CDR2 is FQNNGV.